This T cell receptor (beta chain) originates from a study of T-cell reconstitution after alpha-beta-depleted transplantation in children. Unique molecular identifiers were incorporated into the prepared TCRbeta library. TCRdb reanalysed the PCR reads using MiXCR and keeps one entry per CDR3 protein. The table shows fewer than 1 million distinct CDR3 sequences, with approximately 15% occurring only once. This clonotype was detected ten times or more. What it binds is not known. The CDR3 has 15 amino acids. Germline loops: CDR1 SQVTM, CDR2 ANQGSEA. With 0 bases clipped from V and 0 bases from J, the junction kept 1 base outside the gene matches. Overall study results and limits: By about two months after transplant, alpha-beta T cells reportedly arose from several hundred graft clones that had expanded.

The genes are TRBV29-1 and TRBJ2-1; TRBD1 matches 8 bases. This sample comprised PBMCs, mostly from graft donor cells, obtained 360 days after TCRalphabeta/CD19-depleted stem cell transplant. The TCR was taken from a male patient aged 10 to 17 who had a stem cell transplant for acute lymphoblastic leukemia, so the T cells may come from the graft donor. The CDR3 sequence: CSVEDTGGSYNEQFF. In nucleotides, the CDR3 is TGCAGCGTTGAAGATACAGGGGGCTCCTACAATGAGCAGTTCTTC.